This T cell receptor (beta chain) was recorded in a study of T-cell memory formation after mild COVID-19. Study-wide points: CD8+ contracting clones occupied EMRA, while CD4+ ones occupied mainly CM and EM. Some responding clones appeared in pre-infection memory, suggesting cross-reactive memory joined. Second-wave clones with a day 37 peak had unconfirmed SARS-CoV-2 specificity.

The CDR3 loop spans 15 amino acids. The trim removed 5 bases at V and 6 bases at J, leaving 10 bases unmatched. Germline CDR1 reads LGHNA; CDR2 reads YNFKEQ. A few counts support this clonotype. Its target is not known. Amplification by 5'RACE using constant-segment primers produced TCR alpha and TCR beta cDNA libraries that carried sample barcodes and UMIs. TCRdb used MiXCR to reprocess the 5' RACE reads, holding one entry per CDR3 protein. This sample has approximately 99,000 distinct CDR3 sequences, with 15% to 20% found just once. The chain uses TRBV4-2 and TRBJ2-3, with 8 bases fitting TRBD2. The sample consisted of PBMCs or a T cell subset sorted from them (not recorded which). This sequence originates from a man aged 18 to 30 who had mild COVID-19 (a few samples of this study predate the infection). Cell type and time point are not known. CDR3 nucleotides: TGTGCCAGCAGCGAAAAGGGGACTAGAGGGGATACGCAGTATTTT. This translates into CASSEKGTRGDTQYF.